The 2 T cell receptor beta chains given below trace back to one sample, sequenced in a study of blood T cells in healthy people across ages. It was with a sample-barcoded 5' primer and a J-beta primer mix that a second PCR of about 7 to 12 cycles was run. Each CDR3 protein is one row after TCRdb ran MiXCR on the 5' RACE reads. The table records fewer than 2,000,000 distinct CDR3 sequences, roughly two fifths of them present only once. Sequencing was done on a sample of blood. All receptors come from a human donor in good health.

The genes are TRBV4-3 and TRBJ1-4; D possibly corresponds to TRBD1 (5 bases). The CDR3 runs to 19 residues. V dropped 0 bases and J dropped 4 bases, with 21 bases sitting between them. CDR1 LGHNA and CDR2 YSLEER come from the germline V gene. The CDR3 loop reads CASSQDGGWGTGFNEKLFF. DNA of the CDR3: TGCGCCAGCAGCCAAGATGGGGGGTGGGGCACGGGGTTTAATGAAAAACTGTTTTTT.

The table lists this clonotype with a few counts. This rearrangement joins TRBV10-3 to TRBJ2-1; D might be TRBD1 (6 bases). The ends were cut back, 2 bases at V and 7 bases at J, with 15 bases in the middle. CDR3 length: 15 residues. CDR1 ENHRY and CDR2 SYGVKD come from the germline V gene. Written as DNA, the CDR3 is TGTGCCATCAGTGAGACGGGCCAGGGGAGAAATGAGCAGTTCTTC. Translated, it gives CAISETGQGRNEQFF.